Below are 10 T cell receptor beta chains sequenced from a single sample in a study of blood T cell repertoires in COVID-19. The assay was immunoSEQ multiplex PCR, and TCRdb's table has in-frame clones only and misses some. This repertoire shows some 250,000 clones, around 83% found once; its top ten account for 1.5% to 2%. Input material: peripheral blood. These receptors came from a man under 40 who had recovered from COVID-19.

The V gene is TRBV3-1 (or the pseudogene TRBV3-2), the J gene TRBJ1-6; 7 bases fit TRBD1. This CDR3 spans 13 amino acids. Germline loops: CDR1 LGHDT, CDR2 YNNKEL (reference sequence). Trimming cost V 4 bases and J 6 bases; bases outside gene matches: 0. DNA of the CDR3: TGTGCCAGCAGCCGGGACAGTAATTCACCCCTCCACTTT. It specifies CASSRDSNSPLHF.

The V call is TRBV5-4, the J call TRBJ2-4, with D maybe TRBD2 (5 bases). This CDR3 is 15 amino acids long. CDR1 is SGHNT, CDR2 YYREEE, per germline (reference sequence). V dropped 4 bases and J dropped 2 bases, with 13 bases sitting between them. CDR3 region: CASSADTSPKNIQYF. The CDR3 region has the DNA TGTGCCAGCAGCGCAGATACTAGTCCCAAAAACATTCAGTACTTC.

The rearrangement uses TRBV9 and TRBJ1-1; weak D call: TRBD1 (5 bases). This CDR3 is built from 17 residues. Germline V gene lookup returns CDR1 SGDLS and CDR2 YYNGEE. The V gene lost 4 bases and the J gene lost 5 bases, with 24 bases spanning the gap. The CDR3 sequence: CASSPHPLGEVVTEAFF. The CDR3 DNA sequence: TGTGCCAGCAGCCCGCACCCTTTGGGGGAGGTGGTTACTGAAGCTTTCTTT.

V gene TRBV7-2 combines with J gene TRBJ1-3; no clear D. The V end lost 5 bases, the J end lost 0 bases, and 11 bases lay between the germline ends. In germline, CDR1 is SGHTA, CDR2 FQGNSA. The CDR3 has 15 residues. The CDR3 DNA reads TGTGCCAGCAGCCATCAGGTTAGCTCTGGAAACACCATATATTTT. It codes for CASSHQVSSGNTIYF.

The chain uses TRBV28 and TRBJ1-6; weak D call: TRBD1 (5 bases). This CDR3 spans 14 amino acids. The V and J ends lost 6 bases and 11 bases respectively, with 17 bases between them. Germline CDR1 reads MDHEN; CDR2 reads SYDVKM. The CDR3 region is CASSRRVSGAPLHF. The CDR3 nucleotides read TGTGCCAGCAGCCGCCGGGTCTCGGGGGCACCCCTCCACTTT.

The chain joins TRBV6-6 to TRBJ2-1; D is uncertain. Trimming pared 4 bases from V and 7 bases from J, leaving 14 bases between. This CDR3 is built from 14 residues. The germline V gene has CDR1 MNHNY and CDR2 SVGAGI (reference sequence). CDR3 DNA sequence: TGTGCCAGCAGTTCCCCTTCGAGTATGAATGAGCAGTTCTTC. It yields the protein CASSSPSSMNEQFF.

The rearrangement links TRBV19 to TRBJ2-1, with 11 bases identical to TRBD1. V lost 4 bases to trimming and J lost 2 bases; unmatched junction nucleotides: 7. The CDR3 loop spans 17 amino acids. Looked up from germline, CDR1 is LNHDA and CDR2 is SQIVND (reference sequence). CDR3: CASSNSPGQGAYNEQFF. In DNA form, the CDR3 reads TGTGCCAGTAGTAATTCGCCGGGACAGGGGGCCTACAATGAGCAGTTCTTC.

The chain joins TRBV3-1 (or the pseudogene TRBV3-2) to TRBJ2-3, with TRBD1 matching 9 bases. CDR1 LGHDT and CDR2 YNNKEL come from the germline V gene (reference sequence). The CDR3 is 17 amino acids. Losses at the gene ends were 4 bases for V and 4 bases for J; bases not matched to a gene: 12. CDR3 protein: CASSPRSGQGNSDTQYF. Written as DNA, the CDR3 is TGTGCCAGCAGCCCACGATCAGGACAGGGGAATTCAGATACGCAGTATTTT.

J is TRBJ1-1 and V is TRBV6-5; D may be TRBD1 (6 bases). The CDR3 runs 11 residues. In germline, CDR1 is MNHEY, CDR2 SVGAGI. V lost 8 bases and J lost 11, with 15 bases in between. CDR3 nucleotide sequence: TGTGCCAGCGCAGAGGGGGGGAGGGCTTTCTTT. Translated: CASAEGGRAFF.

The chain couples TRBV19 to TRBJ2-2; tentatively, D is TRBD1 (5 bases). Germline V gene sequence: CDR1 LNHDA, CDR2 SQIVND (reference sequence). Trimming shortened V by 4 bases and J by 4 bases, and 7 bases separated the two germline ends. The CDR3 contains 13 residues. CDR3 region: CASSKTGTGELFF. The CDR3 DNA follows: TGTGCCAGTAGTAAAACAGGCACCGGGGAGCTGTTTTTT.